A single sample is the source of the 5 T cell receptor beta chains below, sequenced in a study of cytomegalovirus exposure and HLA in healthy donors. The primer mix had 60 Vbeta and 13 Jbeta primers. Here immunoSEQ multiplex PCR was the method, and the copy in TCRdb shows in-frame clones only, minus some. The sample shows roughly 180,000 clones, approximately 9.5% of them seen only once. Source material: PBMCs. The receptors were gathered from a woman younger than 45 in good health and CMV-seropositive.

The CDR3 spells CASSFFSGRGYNEQFF. The DNA for the CDR3 is TGTGCCAGCAGCTTCTTTAGCGGGAGAGGCTACAATGAGCAGTTCTTC. The chain is built from TRBV7-9 and TRBJ2-1, with 9 nucleotides matching TRBD2. The length of the CDR3 is 16 residues. The V and J ends lost 3 bases and 3 bases, in that order; junction bases with no gene match: 6. CDR1 and CDR2 from the germline V gene are SEHNR and FQNEAQ (reference sequence). Variable domain in full (rest from reference TRBV7-9 and TRBJ2-1): DTGVSQNPRHKITKRGQNVTFRCDPISEHNRLYWYRQTLGQGPEFLTYFQNEAQLEKSRLLSDRFSAERPKGSFSTLEIQRTEQGDSAMYLCASSFFSGRGYNEQFFGPGTRLTVL.

Comments on this clone: This sample includes further DNA sequences coding for the same CDR3. The gene calls are TRBV5-1 and TRBJ2-3; 7 nucleotides line up with TRBD2. Germline assignment: CDR1 SGHRS and CDR2 YFSETQ. V lost 0 bases to trimming and J lost 2 bases; unmatched junction nucleotides: 6. The CDR3 length is 16 residues. CDR3 bases: TGCGCCAGCAGCTTGGGACTAGCAGGTTTCACAGATACGCAGTATTTT. It yields the protein CASSLGLAGFTDTQYF. Full variable domain (remainder filled in from reference TRBV5-1 and TRBJ2-3): KAGVTQTPRYLIKTRGQQVTLSCSPISGHRSVSWYQQTPGQGLQFLFEYFSETQRNKGNFPGRFSGRQFSNSRSEMNVSTLELGDSALYLCASSLGLAGFTDTQYFGPGTRLTVL.

This clone appeared a few times. V usage is TRBV18 and J usage is TRBJ1-1; 9 bases map to TRBD1. The CDR3 is made up of 14 amino acids. V shed 2 bases, J shed 9 bases, and the junction held 7 bases outside the gene matches. The germline gives CDR1 KGHSH, CDR2 LQKENI. CDR3 bases: TGTGCCAGCTCACCAGGAACAGGGGGCGCGAAAGCTTTCTTT. It encodes CASSPGTGGAKAFF.

Only a few counts were recorded for this clone. The V and J genes are TRBV5-1 and TRBJ2-7, with 13 positions matching TRBD2. J gave up 0 bases and V 5 bases, and 5 bases lay outside the gene matches. The CDR3 is made up of 16 amino acids. Germline CDR1 is SGHRS and CDR2 is YFSETQ. The DNA for the CDR3 is TGCGCCAGCAGGGTACTAGCGGGAGGGAACTCCTACGAGCAGTACTTC. Protein: CASRVLAGGNSYEQYF.

The gene calls are TRBV11-2 and TRBJ2-3, with a weak D call TRBD2 (6 bases). The CDR3 contains 14 residues. Germline lookup yields CDR1 SGHAT and CDR2 FQNNGV. V was pared by 4 bases and J by 2 bases, with 10 bases between. The CDR3 DNA reads as TGTGCCAGCAGCTCGGGACTCAACACAGATACGCAGTATTTT. Amino acid sequence: CASSSGLNTDTQYF. Variable domain in full (rest from reference TRBV11-2 and TRBJ2-3): EAGVAQSPRYKIIEKRQSVAFWCNPISGHATLYWYQQILGQGPKLLIQFQNNGVVDDSQLPKDRFSAERLKGVDSTLKIQPAKLEDSAVYLCASSSGLNTDTQYFGPGTRLTVL.